This TCR beta chain was sequenced in a study of cytomegalovirus exposure and HLA in healthy donors. Points from the study as a whole: First-cohort TCR clusters tended to co-occur in the 130 or so validation repertoires, a later analysis found.

The approximately 120-subject validation cohort, separate from the roughly 700-subject first cohort, included the donors. The CDR3 is made up of 14 amino acids. V gave up 5 bases and J gave up 1 base; unmatched junction bases: 2. Germline CDR1 is PRHDT and CDR2 is FYEKMQ (reference sequence). Profiled with immunoSEQ multiplex PCR; TCRdb holds only in-frame clones, not every one. The sample carries 75,000 to 85,000 clones, approximately 91% recorded once. As concerns this clone: Its antigen is not known.

The chain uses TRBV13 and TRBJ1-1; 9 bases align to TRBD1. Sequenced material: PBMCs. The TCR comes from a man aged 30-40 years in good health and CMV-seronegative. CDR3 bases: TGTGCCAGCAGCAAGACAGGGGGGAACACTGAAGCTTTCTTT. It is translated as CASSKTGGNTEAFF.